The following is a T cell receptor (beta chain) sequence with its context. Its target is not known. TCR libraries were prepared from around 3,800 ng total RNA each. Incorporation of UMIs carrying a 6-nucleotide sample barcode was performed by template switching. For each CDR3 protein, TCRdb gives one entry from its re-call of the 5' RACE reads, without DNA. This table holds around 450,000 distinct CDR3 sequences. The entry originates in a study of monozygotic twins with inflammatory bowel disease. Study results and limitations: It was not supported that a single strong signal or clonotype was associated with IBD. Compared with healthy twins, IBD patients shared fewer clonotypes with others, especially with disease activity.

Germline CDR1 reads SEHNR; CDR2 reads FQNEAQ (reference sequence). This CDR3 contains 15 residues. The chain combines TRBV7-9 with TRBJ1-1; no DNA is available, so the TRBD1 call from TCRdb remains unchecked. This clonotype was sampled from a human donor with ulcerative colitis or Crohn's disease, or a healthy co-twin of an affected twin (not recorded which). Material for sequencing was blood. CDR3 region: CASSLFTGGNTEAFF.